The source of this T cell receptor beta chain is a study of PD-L1 blockade in urothelial cancer. Study details: When patients started atezolizumab in 2014, it was given at 1,200 mg intravenously every 3 weeks. Most patients, twenty-five of 29, were males with bladder-origin cancer. The median number of T cells present in blood samples was roughly 140,000.

This clone was observed a single time. CDR1 is MNHEY, CDR2 SVGAGI, per germline. The CDR3 is made up of 15 amino acids. The V and J ends lost 6 bases and 1 base, in that order; junction bases with no gene match: 6. This table comes from immunoSEQ multiplex PCR, and its TCRdb copy is limited to in-frame clones, with some not included. The sample includes about 28,000 clones, roughly 80% of them seen just once. Diagnoses among patients were locally advanced or metastatic urothelial carcinoma. V gene TRBV6-5 combines with J gene TRBJ2-3; TRBD1 aligns across 8 bases. This receptor was taken from a man aged 45-65 years with urothelial cancer. The sequencing here drew on PBMCs, taken around atezolizumab (anti-PD-L1) treatment. The CDR3 DNA reads TGTGCCAGCAGGAGGACAGGGACCGGCACAGATACGCAGTATTTT. Protein product: CASRRTGTGTDTQYF.